These 21 T cell receptor beta chains share one sample of origin, sequenced in a study of technical replicates of blood from a handful of donors. Assay: immunoSEQ multiplex PCR; the TCRdb copy retains only in-frame clones and omits some. The sample shows about 62,000 clones, roughly 86% of them seen only once. The source material was PBMCs. All receptors derive from a human donor in good health. Some clones in this sample may be carry-over from other donors' samples.

The gene calls are TRBV25-1 and TRBJ1-2; TRBD1 is a possible D gene (5 bases). With 0 bases removed from V and 1 base from J, the gap between germline ends came to 9 bases. Germline V gene sequence: CDR1 MGHDK, CDR2 SYGVNS. This CDR3 contains 15 residues. The CDR3 reads CASSEYSGGNYGYTF. CDR3 DNA: TGTGCCAGCAGTGAATACTCGGGGGGTAACTATGGCTACACCTTC.

The V gene is TRBV18, the J gene TRBJ2-1; 9 positions match TRBD2. CDR1 is KGHSH, CDR2 LQKENI, per germline. V dropped 3 bases and J dropped 6; count of bases not matched to a gene: 9. This CDR3 spans 16 amino acids. CDR3: CASSPALGLATNEQFF. The DNA for the CDR3 is TGTGCCAGCTCACCCGCCCTAGGACTAGCGACCAATGAGCAGTTCTTC.

The chain joins TRBV28 to TRBJ1-6, with D perhaps matching TRBD1 (5 bases). This CDR3 has 15 amino acids. Germline CDR1 is MDHEN and CDR2 is SYDVKM. Trimming left V 4 bases short and J 4 bases short, with 11 bases between. The CDR3, as DNA: TGTGCCAGCAGTTCCCAGGGCACTTATAATTCACCCCTCCACTTT. Translating gives CASSSQGTYNSPLHF.

The rearrangement uses TRBV6-1 and TRBJ1-6; unclear D gene. Trimming shortened V by 2 bases and J by 10 bases, and 15 bases separated the two germline ends. Germline-derived CDR1 and CDR2 are MNHNS and SASEGT. This CDR3 is 15 amino acids long. This chain's CDR3 is CASSELEGLFSPLHF. For the CDR3, the DNA is TGTGCCAGCAGTGAACTGGAGGGATTGTTCTCACCCCTCCACTTT.

The chain couples TRBV6-1 to TRBJ1-2; 8 bases are a match to TRBD1. Per germline, CDR1 MNHNS and CDR2 SASEGT. There are 15 residues in the CDR3. The V segment lost 5 bases and the J segment 3 bases; nucleotides outside the gene matches: 8. The CDR3 DNA reads as TGTGCCAGCAGTCAATTCCTGGACAGGGACTATGGCTACACCTTC. Residues: CASSQFLDRDYGYTF.

CDR3: CASSVLVYNEQFF. In DNA, the CDR3 is TGTGCCAGCAGTGTACTAGTTTACAATGAGCAGTTCTTC. The chain couples TRBV2 to TRBJ2-1, with D possibly matching TRBD2 (5 bases). Trimming cost V 4 bases and J 4 bases, with 8 bases left between them. CDR3 length: 13 residues. Germline CDR1 reads SNHLY; CDR2 reads FYNNEI. Supplemented by reference TRBV2 and TRBJ2-1, the full variable domain reads EPEVTQTPSHQVTQMGQEVILRCVPISNHLYFYWYRQILGQKVEFLVSFYNNEISEKSEIFDDQFSVERPDGSNFTLKIRSTKLEDSAMYFCASSVLVYNEQFFGPGTRLTVL.

In its sample, this clone was seen a few times. This chain uses TRBV4-3 with TRBJ2-4; the match to TRBD2 covers 13 bases. V was clipped by 4 bases and J by 0 bases; unmatched bases: 6. CDR3 length: 18 residues. CDR1 LGHNA and CDR2 YSLEER come from the germline V gene. Here the CDR3 DNA reads TGCGCCAGCAGCCCGGGACTAGCGGGGCTCCTAGCCAAAAACATTCAGTACTTC. It codes for CASSPGLAGLLAKNIQYF.

This clone was found a few times. The chain uses TRBV5-6 and TRBJ1-1, with TRBD1 matching over 8 bases. The CDR3 extends over 14 amino acids. Germline values: CDR1 SGHDT, CDR2 YYEEEE. Losses at the gene ends were 3 bases for V and 0 bases for J; bases not matched to a gene: 1. The CDR3 region has the DNA TGTGCCAGCAGCTGGGGACAGGTGAACACTGAAGCTTTCTTT. Residues: CASSWGQVNTEAFF.

The chain carries TRBV6-6 and TRBJ1-5; D perhaps matches TRBD1 (6 bases). Germline CDR1 MNHNY, CDR2 SVGAGI (reference sequence). Trimming stripped 5 bases from V and 6 bases from J, with 17 bases between. CDR3 size: 15 residues. The CDR3 loop is CASSPGGTGLQPQHF. For the CDR3, the DNA is TGTGCCAGCAGTCCAGGAGGAACAGGGCTTCAGCCCCAGCATTTT.

The chain employs TRBV12-5 and TRBJ1-1; D remains unclear. V shed 7 bases and J shed 1 base, with 10 bases lying between them. The germline CDR1 and CDR2 sequences are LGHNT and FRNRAP. The CDR3 has 13 residues. The CDR3 spells CASVEHENTEAFF. As DNA, the CDR3 is TGTGCTAGTGTGGAGCATGAGAACACTGAAGCTTTCTTT.

This clone was detected once. This chain's CDR3 is CASSEEGRGPLHF. The CDR3 bases are TGTGCCAGCAGCGAGGAGGGACGGGGACCCCTCCACTTT. The chain uses TRBV9 and TRBJ1-6; the D gene is possibly TRBD1 (5 bases). V gave up 3 bases and J gave up 12 bases, with 13 bases separating them. The CDR3 is made up of 13 amino acids. The germline gives CDR1 SGDLS, CDR2 YYNGEE.

This sequence joins TRBV5-6 and TRBJ1-2; 7 nucleotides align to TRBD1. Germline CDR1 reads SGHDT; CDR2 reads YYEEEE. Trimming removed 5 bases from V and 7 bases from J; junction bases left unmatched: 8. The CDR3 has 13 residues. CDR3 residues: CASSRQGLGGYTF. CDR3 sequence (DNA): TGTGCCAGCAGTCGACAGGGACTTGGTGGCTACACCTTC.

V usage is TRBV15 and J usage is TRBJ1-3; 7 bases line up with TRBD1. CDR1 LNHNV and CDR2 YYDKDF come from the germline V gene (reference sequence). The CDR3 sequence is 16 residues long. Trimming took 3 bases from V and 4 from J; bases not matched to a gene: 9. The CDR3 region is CATSSRIDRAGNTIYF. As DNA, the CDR3 is TGTGCCACCAGCAGCCGGATTGACAGGGCCGGAAACACCATATATTTT.

The chain recombines TRBV28 with TRBJ1-2, with D perhaps TRBD1 (6 bases). Looked up from germline, CDR1 is MDHEN and CDR2 is SYDVKM. V lost 2 bases and J lost 8, with 15 bases in between. The CDR3 spans 14 residues. DNA of the CDR3: TGTGCCAGCAGTTTACCAACCGGGGGGCGGGGCTACACCTTC. This gives the protein CASSLPTGGRGYTF.

The chain links TRBV10-3 to TRBJ2-7, with 7 nucleotides matching TRBD2. V was clipped by 3 bases and J by 3 bases; unmatched bases: 2. This CDR3 has 13 residues. The germline V gene has CDR1 ENHRY and CDR2 SYGVKD. CDR3 bases: TGTGCCATCAGTGATACTAGCGACTACGAGCAGTACTTC. It is translated as CAISDTSDYEQYF.

V gene TRBV9 combines with J gene TRBJ2-2; D is unresolved. V dropped 3 bases and J dropped 4 bases, with 7 bases sitting between them. CDR1 SGDLS and CDR2 YYNGEE come from the germline V gene. The CDR3 spans 13 residues. The CDR3 here is CASSAGSTGELFF. DNA of the CDR3: TGTGCCAGCAGCGCCGGTAGCACCGGGGAGCTGTTTTTT.

This clone occurred a few times. This sequence joins TRBV19 and TRBJ1-1, with D possibly matching TRBD1 (5 bases). The germline V gene encodes CDR1 LNHDA and CDR2 SQIVND (reference sequence). CDR3 size: 14 residues. The V and J ends lost 7 bases and 2 bases respectively, with 14 bases between them. CDR3 protein: CASIQTETNTEAFF. Here the CDR3 DNA reads TGTGCCAGTATTCAGACAGAGACAAACACTGAAGCTTTCTTT.

V gene TRBV20-1 combines with J gene TRBJ1-2; D unresolved. The germline V and J ends were trimmed by 6 bases and 7 bases, with 12 bases remaining between them. The CDR3 is made up of 11 amino acids. Germline V gene lookup returns CDR1 DFQATT and CDR2 SNEGSKA (reference sequence). The CDR3 sequence: CSASTQAGYTF. The CDR3 bases are TGCAGTGCCAGTACCCAGGCTGGCTACACCTTC.

The V and J genes are TRBV5-6 and TRBJ1-3; 7 bases line up with TRBD1. Germline CDR1 SGHDT, CDR2 YYEEEE. The CDR3 has 13 amino acids. Trimming at V came to 4 bases and at J to 5 bases, leaving 3 bases not matched to a gene. The CDR3 coding sequence is TGTGCCAGCAGCCCGGGACAGCGAAACACCATATATTTT. Translated, it gives CASSPGQRNTIYF.

This clone qualifies as medium-sized. The chain combines TRBV2 with TRBJ2-7; TRBD2 matches at 11 bases. The CDR3 covers 15 residues. With 11 bases clipped from V and 2 bases from J, the junction kept 11 bases outside the gene matches. Germline CDR1 is SNHLY and CDR2 is FYNNEI. DNA of the CDR3: TGTGCCTCACGCCGGGGGACTAGCGGCACCTACGAGCAGTACTTC. It specifies CASRRGTSGTYEQYF.

The genes are TRBV9 and TRBJ1-4; possible D gene TRBD1, 5 bases. Germline V CDR1 and CDR2: SGDLS, YYNGEE. Trimming cost V 0 bases and J 3 bases, with 9 bases left between them. This CDR3 is 15 amino acids long. CDR3 region: CASSVVPGPNEKLFF. The CDR3 DNA reads as TGTGCCAGCAGCGTAGTGCCAGGGCCTAATGAAAAACTGTTTTTT.